This T cell receptor (beta chain) was identified in a study of blood T cell repertoires in COVID-19. Study-wide background: Nucleic acid was either cDNA or gDNA, and it came from T cells, B-cell-depleted T cells, or PBMCs.

Source study methods: Using reference gene primer amplification, nucleated cell counts were estimated. Generated by immunoSEQ multiplex PCR, the TCRdb table keeps only in-frame clones and is missing some. V and J calls and clone size are given by that table; D and trimming were obtained from the DNA. The sample has fewer than 150,000 clones, 70% to 90% seen once. Material: peripheral blood. This clonotype was sampled from a man in his fifties or sixties with acute or convalescent COVID-19.

CDR3 sequence reads: CSAGGQPQHF. As DNA, the CDR3 is TGCAGCGCAGGGGGACAGCCCCAGCATTTT. The chain employs TRBV20-1 and TRBJ1-5; 7 bases map to TRBD1. The CDR3 extends over 10 amino acids. Germline assignment: CDR1 DFQATT and CDR2 SNEGSKA (reference sequence).